The TCR beta chain described here comes from a study of read filtering for tumor transcriptome and immune sequencing. Study-level background: Patients were 17 male and approximately 14 female, mean age 65.9 years, range about 40 to 85.

V shed 4 bases and J 3 bases; nucleotides not matched to a gene: 2. CDR1 SGHRS and CDR2 YFSETQ come from the germline V gene. The CDR3 is 13 residues long. At the time of active disease, bone marrow was collected from every patient. This library used approximately 390 ng RNA and molecular barcoded adaptors spanning alpha/delta and beta/gamma chains. Via MiXCR, TCRdb re-called the reads, giving one row per CDR3 protein. The sample shows tens of thousands of distinct CDR3 sequences, approximately 14% of them seen only once. This sequence was found in a donor over 35 with multiple myeloma. Sequencing used a population of CD138-negative cells sorted from bone marrow. The gene calls are TRBV5-1 and TRBJ2-7; 9 bases map to TRBD1. The CDR3, as DNA: TGCGCCAGCAGCCTGGACAGGGGCTACGAGCAGTACTTC. Its translation is CASSLDRGYEQYF.